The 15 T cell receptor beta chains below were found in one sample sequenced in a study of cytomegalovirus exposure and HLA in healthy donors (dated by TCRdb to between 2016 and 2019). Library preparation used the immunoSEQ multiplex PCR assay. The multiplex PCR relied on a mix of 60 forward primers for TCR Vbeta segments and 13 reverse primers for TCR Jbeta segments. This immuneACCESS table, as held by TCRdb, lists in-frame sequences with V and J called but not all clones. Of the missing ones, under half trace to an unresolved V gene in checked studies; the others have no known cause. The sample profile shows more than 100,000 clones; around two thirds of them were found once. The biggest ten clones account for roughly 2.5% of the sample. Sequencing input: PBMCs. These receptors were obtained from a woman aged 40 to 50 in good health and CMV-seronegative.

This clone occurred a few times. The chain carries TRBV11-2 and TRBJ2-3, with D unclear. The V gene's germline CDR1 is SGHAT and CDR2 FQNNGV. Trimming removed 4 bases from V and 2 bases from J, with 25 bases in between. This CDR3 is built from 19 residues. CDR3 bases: TGTGCCAGCAGCTCCTTAAAGAGGTCCCAGCACTATTTCACAGATACGCAGTATTTT. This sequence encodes CASSSLKRSQHYFTDTQYF.

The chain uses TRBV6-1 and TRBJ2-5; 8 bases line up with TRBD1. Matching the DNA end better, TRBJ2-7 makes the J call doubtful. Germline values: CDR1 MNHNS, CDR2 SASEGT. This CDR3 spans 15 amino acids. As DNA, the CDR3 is TGTGCCAGCAGGGACAGGGCCACGATCTCCTACGAGCAGTACTTC. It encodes CASRDRATISYEQYF.

CDR3 sequence: CASSEMDWSYEQYF. CDR3 in DNA: TGTGCCAGCAGTGAGATGGACTGGAGCTACGAGCAGTACTTC. V usage is TRBV6-1 and J usage is TRBJ2-7, with D possibly matching TRBD2 (5 bases). Germline CDR1 MNHNS, CDR2 SASEGT. The CDR3 consists of 14 residues. Trimming removed 3 bases from V and 3 bases from J, with 12 bases in between.

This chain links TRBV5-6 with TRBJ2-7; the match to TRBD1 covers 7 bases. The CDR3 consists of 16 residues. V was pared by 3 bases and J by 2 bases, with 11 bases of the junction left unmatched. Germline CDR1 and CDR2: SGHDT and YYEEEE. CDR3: CASSSLGTGTAYEQYF. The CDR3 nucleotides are TGTGCCAGCAGCTCCTTGGGTACCGGGACAGCCTACGAGCAGTACTTC.

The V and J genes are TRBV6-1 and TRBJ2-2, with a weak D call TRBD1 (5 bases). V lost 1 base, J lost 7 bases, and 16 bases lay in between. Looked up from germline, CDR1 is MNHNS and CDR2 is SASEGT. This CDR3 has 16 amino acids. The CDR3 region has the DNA TGTGCCAGCAGTGAAGAGGGGAACCCAAGTGGCGGGGAGCTGTTTTTT. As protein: CASSEEGNPSGGELFF.

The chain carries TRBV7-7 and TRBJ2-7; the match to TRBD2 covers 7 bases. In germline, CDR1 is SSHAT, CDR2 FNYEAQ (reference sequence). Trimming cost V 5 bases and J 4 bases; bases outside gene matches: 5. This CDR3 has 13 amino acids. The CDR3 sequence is CASSAGAGYEQYF. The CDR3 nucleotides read TGTGCCAGCAGCGCGGGAGCAGGGTACGAGCAGTACTTC. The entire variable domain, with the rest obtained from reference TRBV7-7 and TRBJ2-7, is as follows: GAGVSQSPRYKVTKRGQDVTLRCDPISSHATLYWYQQALGQGPEFLTYFNYEAQPDKSGLPSDRFSAERPEGSISTLTIQRTEQRDSAMYRCASSAGAGYEQYFGPGTRLTVT.

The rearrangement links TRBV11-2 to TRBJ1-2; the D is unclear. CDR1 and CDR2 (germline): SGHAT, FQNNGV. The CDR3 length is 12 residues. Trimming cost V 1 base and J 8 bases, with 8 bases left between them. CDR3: CASSLGQAGYTF. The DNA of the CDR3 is TGTGCCAGCAGCTTAGGGCAGGCCGGCTACACCTTC.

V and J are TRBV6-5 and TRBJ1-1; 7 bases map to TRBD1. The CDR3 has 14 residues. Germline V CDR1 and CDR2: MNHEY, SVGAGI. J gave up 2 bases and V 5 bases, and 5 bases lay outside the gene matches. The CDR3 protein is CASSPGGGNTEAFF. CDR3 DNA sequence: TGTGCCAGCAGTCCCGGAGGGGGCAACACTGAAGCTTTCTTT.

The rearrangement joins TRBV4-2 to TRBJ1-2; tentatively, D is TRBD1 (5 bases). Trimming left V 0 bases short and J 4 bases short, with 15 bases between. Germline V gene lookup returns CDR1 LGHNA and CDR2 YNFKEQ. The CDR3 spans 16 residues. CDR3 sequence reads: CASSQDSQGTSYGYTF. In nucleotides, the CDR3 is TGTGCCAGCAGCCAAGATAGTCAGGGTACCTCCTATGGCTACACCTTC.

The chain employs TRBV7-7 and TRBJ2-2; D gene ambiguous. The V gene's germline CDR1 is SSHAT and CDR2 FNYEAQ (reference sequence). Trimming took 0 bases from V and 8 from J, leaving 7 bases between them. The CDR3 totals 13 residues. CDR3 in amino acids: CASSLAQAGELFF. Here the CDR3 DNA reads TGTGCCAGCAGCTTAGCGCAAGCAGGGGAGCTGTTTTTT. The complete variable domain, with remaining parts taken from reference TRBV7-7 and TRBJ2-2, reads GAGVSQSPRYKVTKRGQDVTLRCDPISSHATLYWYQQALGQGPEFLTYFNYEAQPDKSGLPSDRFSAERPEGSISTLTIQRTEQRDSAMYRCASSLAQAGELFFGEGSRLTVL.

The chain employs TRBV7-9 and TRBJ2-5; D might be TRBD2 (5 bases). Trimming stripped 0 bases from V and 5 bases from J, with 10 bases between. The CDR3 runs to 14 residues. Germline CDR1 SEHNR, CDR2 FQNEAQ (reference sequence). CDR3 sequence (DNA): TGTGCCAGCAGCTTAGCTTTGGGCGGGGAGACCCAGTACTTC. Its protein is CASSLALGGETQYF.

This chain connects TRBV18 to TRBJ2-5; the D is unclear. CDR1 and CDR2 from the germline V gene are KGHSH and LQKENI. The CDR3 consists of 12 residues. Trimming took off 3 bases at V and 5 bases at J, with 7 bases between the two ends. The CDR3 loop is CASSPEMETQYF. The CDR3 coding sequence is TGTGCCAGCTCACCCGAGATGGAGACCCAGTACTTC.

CDR3 sequence (DNA): TGTGCCAGTAGGCAGGCAGACCTCTATGGCTACACCTTC. This translates into CASRQADLYGYTF. The genes are TRBV19 and TRBJ1-2, with D unresolved. Trimming shortened V by 6 bases and J by 4 bases, and 12 bases separated the two germline ends. The CDR3 extends over 13 amino acids. Per germline, CDR1 LNHDA and CDR2 SQIVND (reference sequence).

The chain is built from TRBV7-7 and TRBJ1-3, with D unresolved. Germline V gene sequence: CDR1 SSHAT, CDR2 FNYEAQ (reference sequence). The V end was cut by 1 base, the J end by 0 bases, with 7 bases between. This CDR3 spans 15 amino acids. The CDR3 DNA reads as TGTGCCAGCAGCTTAGGTCCGAGCTCTGGAAACACCATATATTTT. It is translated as CASSLGPSSGNTIYF.

The CDR3 sequence: CASSLGGGETEAFF. The CDR3 DNA follows: TGTGCCAGCAGCTTAGGGGGGGGAGAGACTGAAGCTTTCTTT. The rearrangement uses TRBV7-9 and TRBJ1-1; D is possibly TRBD1 (5 bases). The CDR3 consists of 14 residues. V lost 1 base, J lost 5 bases, and 11 bases lay in between. Germline values: CDR1 SEHNR, CDR2 FQNEAQ (reference sequence).